This entry features one T cell receptor (beta chain) sequence. The clone's antigen remains unknown. Per-nucleotide qualities are absent, and no much larger clonotype sits a single base away. The data stem from a study of cytomegalovirus exposure and HLA in healthy donors (dated 2017 in TCRdb). The study in broad terms: In an earlier analysis of roughly 500 of the donors, under 300 Gb of sequence data and just under 120 million unique TCR beta sequences from some 170 million T cells were reported. Class I and class II HLA loci were covered by the typing at four-digit resolution. Typing coverage differed by locus: A, B, C, DRB1 and DQB1 were typed in roughly 620-640 donors, DQA1 in roughly 510, DPA1 in around 600, and DPB1 in 450 to 490. The study was designed to test whether signatures of past pathogen exposure could be identified by cataloging public T cell receptors. A later analysis re-analyzed previously published TCR beta repertoires from about 600 donors and added high-resolution HLA genotyping to study TCR occurrence patterns. The genetic ancestry cluster associated with self-reported Caucasian donors included 81% of the roughly 360 genotyped donors. On average, approximately 250,000 unique TCR beta nucleotide sequences were sequenced per donor among a few hundred genotyped donors of the cohort, with roughly 18% of those sequences being non-productive. In a later genetic analysis, genome-wide SNP genotypes for 398 of the 666 donors were used, and that subset was treated as a discovery cohort. High-throughput TCR immunosequencing, statistical association of individual TCRs with disease status, and machine learning were combined to predict cytomegalovirus infection status. Along with the approximately 670-subject first cohort, a separate validation cohort of over a hundred different subjects was used. Rather than drawing on any new phenotypic data, the later analysis identified candidate immune exposures from TCR beta sequences and the way those sequences occurred across donors. Using immunosequencing, the study profiled T cell repertoires from 500 to 800 subjects and related those repertoires to cytomegalovirus serostatus. An earlier analysis of 587 of the donors applied high-throughput TCR beta sequencing to assess whether each TCR beta V gene segment acted as functional or pseudogenic. Donor age, sex, ethnicity and CMV serostatus were compiled alongside the repertoire data. About five DR-DQ haplotypes were treated as single units for association and clustering because of strong linkage in the cohort. Every discovery cohort repertoire had been produced on one sequencing platform. About 330 gigabases of sequencing data and 70 million to 100 million unique TCR sequences made up an early release that covered approximately 650 HLA-typed donors.

The cohort comprised fewer than 700 healthy bone marrow donors. At the time of sampling, every cohort member was nominally healthy, though immune exposures that went unrecorded were likely present. The donor was CMV seropositive and belonged to the group of 270 or so seropositive cohort members. A peripheral blood sample was collected from each donor, and TCR beta sequencing was performed on peripheral blood mononuclear cells. The Qiagen DNeasy Blood Extraction Kit was used to extract genomic DNA from the blood cell samples. The library was built by means of the immunoSEQ multiplex PCR assay. For the multiplex PCR, a mixture combining 60 forward primers for TCR Vbeta segments and 13 reverse primers for TCR Jbeta segments was used. The CDR3 region of rearranged TCR beta genes was amplified from genomic DNA with a multiplex PCR assay. On the Illumina HiSeq System, the amplified TCR beta libraries were sequenced as 87-base-pair reads. Under the source paper's analysis protocol: Across the 500 to 850 repertoires, a later analysis counted tens of millions of unique TCR beta chains, some 11 million of which were shared by at least two donors. Raw reads were error-corrected and collapsed into unique sequences by a nearest-neighbor algorithm in which closely related sequences were merged to remove PCR and sequencing errors. Alignment of CDR3 sequences to IMGT reference sequences was used to assign V, D and J gene segments. For a sequence to be retained, at least a six-nucleotide match to both a V gene segment and a J gene segment was required. Rearrangements were classified as productive when the CDR3 lacked stop codons and remained in frame with V and J, and all other rearrangements were classified as non-productive. CDR3 was defined by IMGT convention, running from the second conserved V-encoded cysteine to the conserved J-encoded phenylalanine. The earlier analysis of 587 of the donors excluded sequences that lacked an unambiguous match to a single V gene segment. An earlier analysis of fewer than 750 of the donors classified V segments as functional when productive rearrangements were above 56.7% and as segregating when the standard deviation between donors was above 5%. A statistical classification framework was developed to diagnose cytomegalovirus status using the catalog of TCR beta chain sequences. V and J gene assignment, in a later analysis, came from comparing TCR nucleotide sequences with IMGT/GENE-DB human TR gene sequences. A later analysis assigned CDR3 sequences and most-parsimonious VDJ recombination scenarios with the TCRdist pipeline. In a later analysis, each TCR beta chain was defined by its CDR3 amino acid sequence together with its V-gene family, and reads lacking a unique V-gene family were excluded. In a later analysis, approximately 590 highly shared, low-generation-probability nucleotide sequences were removed to address suspected cross-contamination and a sequencing artifact. For each public chain, a later analysis derived a clonal expansion index from normalized ranks of inferred template counts within each repertoire. A later analysis computed generation probabilities with a VDJ recombination model fitted to out-of-frame rearrangements, and checked the results against IGoR. Hypergeometric tests were used in a later analysis to score TCR-TCR, TCR-HLA and TCR-CMV co-occurrence, with a repertoire-size bias correction applied to the TCR pairs. In a later analysis, false discovery rates were estimated by permuting HLA or CMV assignments 20 times. A later analysis grouped co-occurring TCRs with DBSCAN, adding TCRdist sequence similarity when clustering within HLA-allele-positive subsets. Repertoires with fewer than 30,000 or more than 120,000 public chains, plus five repertoires with anomalous nucleotide sharing, were excluded from co-occurrence clustering. TCRdb mirrors the immuneACCESS table, restricted to in-frame sequences. Some clones are absent from its copies; in checked studies, under half trace to an unresolved V gene, and the reason for the others is unknown. V and J calls and clone size are those listed in that table; D and trimming were worked out from the DNA. This sample gives about 180,000 clones in total; 77% of them show up just once. The ten largest clonotypes hold 1.2% to 1.5% of the sample.

Paper-wide results and their limitations: Specific HLA alleles were associated with roughly 17,000 TCR beta sequences at a false discovery rate of 0.05 in a later analysis. When HLA alleles, especially DR and DQ, strongly co-occurred, TCR associations were difficult to assign to individual alleles. Some IMGT-functional V segments, including TRBV6-2 and TRBV6-3, could not be told apart with the 87-base-pair reads, so those segments were excluded. In vitro tests confirmed that a few of the cytomegalovirus-associated TCR beta chains recognize cytomegalovirus antigens. Immune exposure information for the cohort was limited to CMV serostatus. According to a later analysis, most CMV-associated TCR beta chains appeared to be HLA-restricted, and the HLA associations seemed to be driven largely by CMV exposure. A cluster of highly shared sequence variants was judged likely to be a technical artifact of the sequencing pipeline. Roughly uniform sequencing depth across donors was assumed in presence/absence analyses, although this assumption may not hold. The study listed 164 TCR beta chains as associated with cytomegalovirus. A later genetic analysis associated a missense DCLRE1C variant with V-gene and J-gene trimming of TCR beta chains, and an independent cohort replicated the association. Cytomegalovirus status was reported to be diagnosed by the classifier with high specificity and sensitivity in both the original and validation cohorts. Broadly in line with IMGT annotations, most TCR beta V segments showed up in productive rearrangements about 90% or about 30% of the time in an earlier analysis of around 550 of the donors. Roughly 17 rarely observed V segments, including chromosome 9 orphons, were excluded from the earlier analysis of about 600 of the donors because counts were too low. The authors suggested that the approach could potentially be extended to other disease states and immunological phenotypes. A later analysis found that TCR association rates varied across HLA loci, with DRB1 alleles showing the most associated TCRs and HLA-C alleles the fewest. In a later analysis, several top co-occurrence clusters were reported to appear linked to parvovirus B19, influenza, CMV and Epstein-Barr virus. Because HLA typing was missing for some donors at each locus, association tests included only the typed subset. In a later analysis, HLA-associated TCR beta chains were found to be more clonally expanded and to have lower generation probabilities than equally common non-associated chains. This cohort had only TCR beta chains sequenced, and the lack of alpha or paired-chain data limited which features could be detected. While some public TCRs were present in many individuals, most TCR sequences turned up only very rarely across donors. A further reported finding was that TCR beta sequences accurately predicted the HLA-A and HLA-B alleles for most subjects in the first cohort. Linkage disequilibrium might explain the correlated functional status among segregating V segments, but an unknown experimental factor could not be excluded. According to a later genetic analysis, donors in an Asian-associated ancestry cluster had fewer N-insertions in productive TCRs than the approximately 670-donor mean.

Taken from the germline V gene (reference sequence), the CDR1 and CDR2 loops are SGHNT and YYREEE. The CDR3, cysteine through phenylalanine, is 14 amino acids long. Kept here is only the CDR3 DNA, which spans 42 bases and is read in frame from base 1. Trimming at the junction amounts to 3 bases on V and 6 bases on J, and the germline ends lie 13 bases apart. The V gene is TRBV5-4 and the J gene is TRBJ2-1, with the D gene uncertain. What was sequenced was PBMCs. This sequence originates from a woman younger than 45 in good health and CMV-seropositive. CDR3 region: CASSSTQVGNEQFF. The DNA sequence is as follows: TGTGCCAGCAGCTCTACTCAGGTAGGCAATGAGCAGTTCTTC.